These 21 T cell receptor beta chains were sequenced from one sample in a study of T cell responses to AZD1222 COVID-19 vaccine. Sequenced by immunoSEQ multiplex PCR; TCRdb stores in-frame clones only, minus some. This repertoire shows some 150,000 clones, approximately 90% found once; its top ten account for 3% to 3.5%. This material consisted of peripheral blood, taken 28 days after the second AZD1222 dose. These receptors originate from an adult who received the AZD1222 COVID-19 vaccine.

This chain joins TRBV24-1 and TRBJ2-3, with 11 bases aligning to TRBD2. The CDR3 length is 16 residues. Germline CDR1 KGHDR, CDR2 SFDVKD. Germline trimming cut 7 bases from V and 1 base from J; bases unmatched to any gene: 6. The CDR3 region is CATRFVTSGGTDTQYF. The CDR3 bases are TGTGCCACCAGGTTCGTGACTAGCGGGGGCACAGATACGCAGTATTTT.

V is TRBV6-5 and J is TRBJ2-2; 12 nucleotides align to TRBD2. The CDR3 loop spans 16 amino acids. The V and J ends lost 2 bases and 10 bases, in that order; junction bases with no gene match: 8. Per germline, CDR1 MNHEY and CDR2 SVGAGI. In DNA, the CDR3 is TGTGCCAGCAGTTACGACCTAGCGGGAGGGCCTATGGAGCTGTTTTTT. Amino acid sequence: CASSYDLAGGPMELFF.

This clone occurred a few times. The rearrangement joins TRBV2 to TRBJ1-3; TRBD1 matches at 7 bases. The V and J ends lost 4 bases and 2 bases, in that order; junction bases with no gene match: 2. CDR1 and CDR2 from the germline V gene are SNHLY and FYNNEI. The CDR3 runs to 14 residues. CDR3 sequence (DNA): TGTGCCAGCAGTGGGGGACAGCCTGGAAACACCATATATTTT. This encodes CASSGGQPGNTIYF.

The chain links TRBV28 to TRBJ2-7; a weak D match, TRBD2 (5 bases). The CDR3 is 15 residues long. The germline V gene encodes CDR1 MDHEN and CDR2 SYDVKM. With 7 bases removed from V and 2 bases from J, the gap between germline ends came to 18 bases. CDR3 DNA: TGTGCCAGCACCACCAGACGGGAAGGAACCTACGAGCAGTACTTC. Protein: CASTTRREGTYEQYF.

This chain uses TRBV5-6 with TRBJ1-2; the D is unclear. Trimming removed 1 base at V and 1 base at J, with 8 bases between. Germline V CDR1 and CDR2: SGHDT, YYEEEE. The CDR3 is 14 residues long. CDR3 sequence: CASSLLEVNYGYTF. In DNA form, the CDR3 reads TGTGCCAGCAGCTTGCTCGAGGTTAACTATGGCTACACCTTC.

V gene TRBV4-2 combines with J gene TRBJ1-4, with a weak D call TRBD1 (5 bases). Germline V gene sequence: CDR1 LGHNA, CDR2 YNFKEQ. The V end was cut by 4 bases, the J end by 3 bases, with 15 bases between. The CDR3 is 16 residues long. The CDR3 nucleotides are TGTGCCAGCAGCCCCTCCGTGGGGGATCCTAATGAAAAACTGTTTTTT. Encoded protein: CASSPSVGDPNEKLFF.

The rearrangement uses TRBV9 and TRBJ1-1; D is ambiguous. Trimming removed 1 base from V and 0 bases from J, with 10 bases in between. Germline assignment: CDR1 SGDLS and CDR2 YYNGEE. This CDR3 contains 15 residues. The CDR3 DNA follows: TGTGCCAGCAGCGTACAGGTTGGGGTGAACACTGAAGCTTTCTTT. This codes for CASSVQVGVNTEAFF.

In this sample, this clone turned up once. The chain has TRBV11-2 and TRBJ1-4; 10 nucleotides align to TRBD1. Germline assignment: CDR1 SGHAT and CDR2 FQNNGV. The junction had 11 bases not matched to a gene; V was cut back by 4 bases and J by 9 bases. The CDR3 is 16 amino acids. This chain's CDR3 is CASSSDRGRFLKKLFF. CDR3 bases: TGTGCCAGCAGCTCAGACAGGGGGCGCTTCCTGAAAAAACTGTTTTTT.

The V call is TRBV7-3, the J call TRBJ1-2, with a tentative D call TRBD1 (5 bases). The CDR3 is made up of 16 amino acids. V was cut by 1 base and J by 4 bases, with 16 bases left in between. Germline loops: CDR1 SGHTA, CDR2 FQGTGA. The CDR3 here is CASSLKRGWQCYGYTF. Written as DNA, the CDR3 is TGTGCCAGCAGCTTAAAGCGGGGGTGGCAGTGCTATGGCTACACCTTC.

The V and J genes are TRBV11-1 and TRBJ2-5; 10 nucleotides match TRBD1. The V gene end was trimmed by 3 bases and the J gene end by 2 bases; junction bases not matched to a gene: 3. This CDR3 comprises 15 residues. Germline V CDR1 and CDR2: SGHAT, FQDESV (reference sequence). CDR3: CASSFDRGPQETQYF. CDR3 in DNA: TGTGCCAGCAGCTTTGACAGGGGGCCTCAAGAGACCCAGTACTTC.

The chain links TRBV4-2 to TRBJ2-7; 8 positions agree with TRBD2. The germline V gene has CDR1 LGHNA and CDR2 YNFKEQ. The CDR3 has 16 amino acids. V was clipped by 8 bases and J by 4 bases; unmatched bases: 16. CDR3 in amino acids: CASAGGSGRGAYEQYF. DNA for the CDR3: TGTGCCAGCGCCGGGGGTTCCGGGAGGGGAGCTTACGAGCAGTACTTC.

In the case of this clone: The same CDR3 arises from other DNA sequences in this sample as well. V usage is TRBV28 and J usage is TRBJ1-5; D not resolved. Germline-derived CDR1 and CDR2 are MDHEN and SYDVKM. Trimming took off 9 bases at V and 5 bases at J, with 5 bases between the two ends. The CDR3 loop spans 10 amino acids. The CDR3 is CASSDQPQHF. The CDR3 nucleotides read TGTGCCAGTTCGGATCAGCCCCAGCATTTT.

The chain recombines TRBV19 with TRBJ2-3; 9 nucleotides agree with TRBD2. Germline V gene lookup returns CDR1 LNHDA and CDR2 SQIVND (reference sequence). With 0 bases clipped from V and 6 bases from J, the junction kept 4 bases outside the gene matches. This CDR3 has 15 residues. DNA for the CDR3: TGTGCCAGTAGTATAGAGTTAGCGGGAGCGGATACGCAGTATTTT. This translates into CASSIELAGADTQYF.

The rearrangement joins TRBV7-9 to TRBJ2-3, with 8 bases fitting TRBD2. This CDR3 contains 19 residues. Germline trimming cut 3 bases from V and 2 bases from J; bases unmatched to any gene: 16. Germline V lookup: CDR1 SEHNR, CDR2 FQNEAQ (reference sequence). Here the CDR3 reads CASSFLFSGGSSPTDTQYF. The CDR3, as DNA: TGTGCCAGCAGCTTCCTTTTTTCGGGGGGGTCATCTCCCACAGATACGCAGTATTTT.

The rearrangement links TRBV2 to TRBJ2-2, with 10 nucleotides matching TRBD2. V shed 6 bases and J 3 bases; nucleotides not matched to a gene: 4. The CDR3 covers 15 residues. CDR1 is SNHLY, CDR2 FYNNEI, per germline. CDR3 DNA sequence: TGTGCCAGCAGGCCCAGCGGGAGGGACACCGGGGAGCTGTTTTTT. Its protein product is CASRPSGRDTGELFF. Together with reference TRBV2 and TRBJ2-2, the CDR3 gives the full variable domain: EPEVTQTPSHQVTQMGQEVILRCVPISNHLYFYWYRQILGQKVEFLVSFYNNEISEKSEIFDDQFSVERPDGSNFTLKIRSTKLEDSAMYFCASRPSGRDTGELFFGEGSRLTVL.

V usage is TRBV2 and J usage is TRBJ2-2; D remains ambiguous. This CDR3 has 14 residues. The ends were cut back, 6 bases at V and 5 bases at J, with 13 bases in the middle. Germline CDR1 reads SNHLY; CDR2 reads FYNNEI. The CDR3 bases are TGTGCCAGCAGCCCCCCTTTTCGAACCGGGGAGCTGTTTTTT. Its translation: CASSPPFRTGELFF.

The CDR3 protein is CASSPQGYGYNEQFF. The CDR3, as DNA: TGTGCCAGCTCACCCCAGGGGTATGGCTACAATGAGCAGTTCTTC. This chain joins TRBV18 and TRBJ2-1; a possible D gene is TRBD1 (6 bases). Trimming left V 3 bases short and J 3 bases short, with 12 bases between. The CDR3 totals 15 residues. The germline V gene encodes CDR1 KGHSH and CDR2 LQKENI.

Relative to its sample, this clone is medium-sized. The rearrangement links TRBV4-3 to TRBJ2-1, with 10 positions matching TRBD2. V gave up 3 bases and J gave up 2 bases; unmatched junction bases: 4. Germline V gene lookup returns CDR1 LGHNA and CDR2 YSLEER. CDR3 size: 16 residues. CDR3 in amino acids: CASSHSTSGTYNEQFF. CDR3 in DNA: TGCGCCAGCAGCCACTCCACTAGCGGGACCTACAATGAGCAGTTCTTC.

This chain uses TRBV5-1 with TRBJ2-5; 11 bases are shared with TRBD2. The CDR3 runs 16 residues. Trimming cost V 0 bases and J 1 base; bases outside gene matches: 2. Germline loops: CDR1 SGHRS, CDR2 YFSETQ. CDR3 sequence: CASSLAGTSGQETQYF. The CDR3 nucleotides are TGCGCCAGCAGCTTGGCCGGGACTAGCGGCCAAGAGACCCAGTACTTC.

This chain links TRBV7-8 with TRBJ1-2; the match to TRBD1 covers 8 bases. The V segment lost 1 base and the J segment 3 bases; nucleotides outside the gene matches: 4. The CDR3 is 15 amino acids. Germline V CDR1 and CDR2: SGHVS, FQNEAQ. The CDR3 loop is CASSLGQGFHYGYTF. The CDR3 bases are TGTGCCAGCAGCTTAGGACAGGGGTTTCACTATGGCTACACCTTC.

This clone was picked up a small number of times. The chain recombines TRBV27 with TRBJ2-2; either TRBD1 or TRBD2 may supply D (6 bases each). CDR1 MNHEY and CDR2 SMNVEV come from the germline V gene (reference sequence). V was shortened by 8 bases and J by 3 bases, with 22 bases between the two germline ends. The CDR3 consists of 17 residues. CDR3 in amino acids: CASWSRRGDWDTGELFF. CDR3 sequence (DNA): TGTGCCAGCTGGTCGCGTAGGGGGGATTGGGACACCGGGGAGCTGTTTTTT.